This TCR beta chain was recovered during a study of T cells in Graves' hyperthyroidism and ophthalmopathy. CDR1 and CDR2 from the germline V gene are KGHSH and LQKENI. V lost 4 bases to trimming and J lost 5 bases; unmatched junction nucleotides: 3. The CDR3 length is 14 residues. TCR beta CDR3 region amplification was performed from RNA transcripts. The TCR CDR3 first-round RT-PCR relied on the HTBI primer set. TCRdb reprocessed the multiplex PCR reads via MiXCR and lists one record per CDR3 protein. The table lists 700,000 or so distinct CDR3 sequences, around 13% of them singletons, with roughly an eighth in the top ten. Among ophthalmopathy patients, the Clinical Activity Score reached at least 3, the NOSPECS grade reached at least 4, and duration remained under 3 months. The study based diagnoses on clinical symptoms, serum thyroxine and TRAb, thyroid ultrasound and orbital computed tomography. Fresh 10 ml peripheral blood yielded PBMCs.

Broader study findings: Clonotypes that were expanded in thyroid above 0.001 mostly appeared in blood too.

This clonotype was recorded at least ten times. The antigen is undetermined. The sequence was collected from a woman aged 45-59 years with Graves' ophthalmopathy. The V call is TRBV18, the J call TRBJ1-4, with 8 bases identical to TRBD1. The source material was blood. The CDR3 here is CASSRTGGNEKLFF. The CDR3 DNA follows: TGTGCCAGCTCACGTACAGGGGGGAATGAAAAACTGTTTTTT.